The subject of this entry is one T cell receptor beta chain. Its antigen is unidentified. Naive CD45RA+ and memory CD45RA-negative subsets were split from CD4+ cells. This entry belongs to a study of shared clonotypes between healthy human individuals. Study background: Donors had three CD4 naive, three CD4 memory, two CD8 naive and one CD8 memory plate apiece. Study-level points and caveats: Compared with clonotypes that all four donors shared, non-shared clonotypes had lower generation probabilities.

Assay: immunoSEQ multiplex PCR; the TCRdb copy retains only in-frame clones and omits some. The profile shows a few million clones, 90% to 95% of them singletons. CDR1 is SGHVS and CDR2 is FQNEAQ in the germline V gene. This CDR3 has 15 residues. Trimming took off 1 base at V and 3 bases at J, with 11 bases between the two ends. The clonotype was recovered from a man between 18 and 29 years old in good health. V is TRBV7-8 and J is TRBJ2-3, with a tentative D call TRBD2 (6 bases). Material: naive CD4+ T cells sorted from blood. Subset specified: CD45RA+ positively selected. CDR3 nucleotides: TGTGCCAGCAGCTTAGATACGGGGAGGACAGATACGCAGTATTTT. Translated, it gives CASSLDTGRTDTQYF.